The 14 T cell receptor beta chains reported below all come from one sample, sequenced in a study of cytomegalovirus exposure and HLA in healthy donors. Assay used: immunoSEQ multiplex PCR; TCRdb lists only in-frame clones, some missing. The data show approximately 99,000 clones, about 85% seen once. The sequencing sample was made of PBMCs. All receptors derive from a woman under 30 in good health and CMV-seronegative.

This clone was found many times. The rearrangement links TRBV10-3 to TRBJ1-2; D is unclear. The CDR3 length is 11 residues. Trimming shortened V by 3 bases and J by 8 bases, and 7 bases separated the two germline ends. In germline, CDR1 is ENHRY, CDR2 SYGVKD. CDR3 protein: CAISDSGGYTF. The CDR3 DNA reads TGTGCCATCAGTGATAGCGGGGGCTACACCTTC.

The CDR3 sequence is CASRRGYSNQPQHF. Here the CDR3 DNA reads TGTGCCAGCCGCAGAGGATATAGCAATCAGCCCCAGCATTTT. The genes are TRBV27 and TRBJ1-5; D gene uncertain. CDR1 and CDR2 (germline): MNHEY, SMNVEV (reference sequence). The CDR3 has 14 residues. The V end lost 8 bases, the J end lost 0 bases, and 11 bases lay between the germline ends.

The rearrangement links TRBV4-2 to TRBJ1-1, with a weak D call TRBD1 (5 bases). V lost 6 bases to trimming and J lost 1 base, with 9 bases between them. This CDR3 is 13 amino acids long. The germline gives CDR1 LGHNA, CDR2 YNFKEQ. CDR3 DNA: TGTGCCAGCAGTGGGGGGGGGAACACTGAAGCTTTCTTT. It yields the protein CASSGGGNTEAFF.

The chain has TRBV5-4 and TRBJ2-5; D is ambiguous. CDR3 size: 15 residues. The germline gives CDR1 SGHNT, CDR2 YYREEE (reference sequence). Trimming cost V 1 base and J 4 bases, with 14 bases left between them. The CDR3 DNA follows: TGTGCCAGCAGCTTGTTGAATAGCAACCCAGAGACCCAGTACTTC. Its translation is CASSLLNSNPETQYF.

This chain connects TRBV7-2 to TRBJ1-1, with a possible D match to TRBD1 (5 bases). The germline CDR1 and CDR2 sequences are SGHTA and FQGNSA. The CDR3 runs 12 residues. Deletions cut 5 bases from V and 9 bases from J, with 13 bases between. The DNA for the CDR3 is TGTGCCAGCAGCCCTGACAGCCAGAAAGCTTTCTTT. Translated, it gives CASSPDSQKAFF.

The rearrangement links TRBV7-9 to TRBJ1-2; 7 bases map to TRBD1. This CDR3 comprises 16 residues. The germline V gene has CDR1 SEHNR and CDR2 FQNEAQ (reference sequence). With 5 bases clipped from V and 5 bases from J, the junction kept 14 bases outside the gene matches. DNA for the CDR3: TGTGCCAGCAGCAGCTCCGCCGGGAGGGGGCTGTATGGCTACACCTTC. It yields the protein CASSSSAGRGLYGYTF.

The chain combines TRBV5-6 with TRBJ1-2; 8 bases line up with TRBD1. Trimming cost V 3 bases and J 7 bases; bases outside gene matches: 11. From germline, CDR1 is SGHDT and CDR2 YYEEEE. This CDR3 has 15 residues. DNA for the CDR3: TGTGCCAGCAGCTGGGAGGGACAGGCCTATTCTGGCTACACCTTC. It specifies CASSWEGQAYSGYTF.

This sequence joins TRBV6-1 and TRBJ1-6, with D possibly being TRBD1 (5 bases). Germline values: CDR1 MNHNS, CDR2 SASEGT. This CDR3 has 12 residues. The V gene lost 6 bases and the J gene lost 11 bases, with 11 bases spanning the gap. DNA of the CDR3: TGTGCCAGCAGGCAGGGTGGTCCACCCCTCCACTTT. Protein: CASRQGGPPLHF.

The rearrangement links TRBV7-9 to TRBJ1-1; D is perhaps TRBD1 (6 bases). Trimming shortened V by 5 bases and J by 3 bases, and 10 bases separated the two germline ends. Germline CDR1 is SEHNR and CDR2 is FQNEAQ (reference sequence). This CDR3 has 13 residues. The CDR3 sequence is CASSRTGYTEAFF. CDR3 in DNA: TGTGCCAGCAGCCGTACAGGGTACACTGAAGCTTTCTTT. Full variable domain (remainder filled in from reference TRBV7-9 and TRBJ1-1): DTGVSQNPRHKITKRGQNVTFRCDPISEHNRLYWYRQTLGQGPEFLTYFQNEAQLEKSRLLSDRFSAERPKGSFSTLEIQRTEQGDSAMYLCASSRTGYTEAFFGQGTRLTVV.

J is TRBJ1-1 and V is TRBV7-2; D is unresolved. The length of the CDR3 is 13 residues. Germline V lookup: CDR1 SGHTA, CDR2 FQGNSA. V was pared by 1 base and J by 3 bases, with 6 bases between. The CDR3 coding sequence is TGTGCCAGCAGCTTAGAGCTGGACACTGAAGCTTTCTTT. Encoded protein: CASSLELDTEAFF.

The genes are TRBV20-1 and TRBJ1-2; no definite D call. This CDR3 is 11 amino acids long. The germline V and J ends were trimmed by 2 bases and 7 bases, with 8 bases remaining between them. The V gene's germline CDR1 is DFQATT and CDR2 SNEGSKA (reference sequence). The CDR3 DNA is TGCAGTGCTAGAATTCTCGTTGGCTACACCTTC. The encoded protein is CSARILVGYTF.

The chain has TRBV9 and TRBJ2-2; maybe TRBD2 (6 bases). CDR3 length: 15 amino acids. V lost 2 bases and J lost 5, with 13 bases in between. CDR1 is SGDLS and CDR2 is YYNGEE in the germline V gene. The CDR3 DNA reads as TGTGCCAGCAGCGTCTTAGCGGAACCTACCGGGGAGCTGTTTTTT. It specifies CASSVLAEPTGELFF.

The rearrangement uses TRBV19 and TRBJ2-5; possible D gene TRBD2, 6 bases. In germline, CDR1 is LNHDA, CDR2 SQIVND (reference sequence). The CDR3 extends over 13 amino acids. V lost 6 bases to trimming and J lost 3 bases, with 11 bases between them. CDR3 amino acids: CASRMTGEETQYF. In DNA, the CDR3 is TGTGCCAGTAGAATGACGGGAGAAGAGACCCAGTACTTC. Complete variable domain (other parts from reference TRBV19 and TRBJ2-5): DGGITQSPKYLFRKEGQNVTLSCEQNLNHDAMYWYRQDPGQGLRLIYYSQIVNDFQKGDIAEGYSVSREKKESFPLTVTSAQKNPTAFYLCASRMTGEETQYFGPGTRLLVL.

The chain recombines TRBV2 with TRBJ1-4, with TRBD1 matching over 9 bases. CDR3 length: 15 amino acids. Per germline, CDR1 SNHLY and CDR2 FYNNEI. Unmatched junction bases numbered 7, after V lost 7 bases and J lost 4 bases. The CDR3 nucleotides read TGTGCCAGCAAACAGGGGGCGAAATTTAATGAAAAACTGTTTTTT. Amino acids: CASKQGAKFNEKLFF.